These 2 T cell receptor beta chains were all obtained from the same sample, sequenced in a study of CD8 T cells in ankylosing spondylitis. TCRdb analysed the 5' RACE reads with MiXCR anew, one entry per CDR3 protein. The sample shows around 91,000 distinct CDR3 sequences, about 9% of them seen only once. No antigens are known for them. Findings and caveats of the study: Ankylosing spondylitis blood appeared to carry a characteristic TCR beta motif of several highly homologous variants.

The sample consisted of blood, either unsorted or a sorted T cell fraction (not recorded which). The receptors were gathered from a male donor with ankylosing spondylitis.

This clonotype turned up a few times. The chain recombines TRBV7-9 with TRBJ1-2; D uncertain. There are 15 residues in the CDR3. Trimming stripped 4 bases from V and 0 bases from J, with 12 bases between. Germline values: CDR1 SEHNR, CDR2 FQNEAQ (reference sequence). DNA for the CDR3: TGTGCCAGCAGCTCCCAATTGACGGCTAACTATGGCTACACCTTC. The encoded protein is CASSSQLTANYGYTF.

Many counts were recorded for this clonotype. The chain carries TRBV29-1 and TRBJ2-1; D remains unclear. CDR1 is SQVTM and CDR2 is ANQGSEA in the germline V gene. The CDR3 length is 11 residues. Deletions cut 7 bases from V and 9 bases from J, with 13 bases between. Written as DNA, the CDR3 is TGCAGCGCCATGATGTCCGGTGAGCAGTTCTTC. Translating it yields CSAMMSGEQFF.